The following is a T cell receptor (beta chain) sequence with its context. The antigen remains undetermined. With a much larger clone just one base away, this may be a read error. This sample is part of a study of T cells in Graves' hyperthyroidism and ophthalmopathy. Across the study: The authors collected peripheral blood at initial diagnosis, before any treatment.

Using RNA transcripts as the source, TCR beta CDR3 regions were amplified. First-round RT-PCR of the TCR CDR3 relied on the HTBI primer set. Each CDR3 protein is one row after TCRdb ran MiXCR on the multiplex PCR reads. Of about 400,000 distinct CDR3 sequences listed, approximately 15% were seen once; the top ten hold 13%. CDR3 size: 15 residues. Germline lookup yields CDR1 SNHLY and CDR2 FYNNEI. Whole-study results and caveats: A model of 13 V-J features distinguished ophthalmopathy from stable hyperthyroidism. The model predicted ophthalmopathy a median approximately 6.3 months before onset.

This chain joins TRBV2 and TRBJ2-7; no clear D gene. The specimen sequenced was blood. This TCR was sampled from a man between 18 and 29 years old with Graves' ophthalmopathy. CDR3 DNA: TGTGCCAGCGGTGAAGCGCTGTGGGACTCCTACGAGCAGTACTTC. Translation gives CASGEALWDSYEQYF.